Following are 24 T cell receptor beta chains from one sample sequenced in a study of beta chain features in type 1 diabetes. The whole isolated RNA underwent reverse transcription, so sequencing captured expressed TCRB transcripts. Generated by immunoSEQ multiplex PCR, the TCRdb table keeps only in-frame clones and is missing some. The table lists some 220,000 clones, approximately 11% of them singletons. Sequencing was carried out using central memory CD4+ T cells from blood. These receptors were taken from a man aged 18 to 29 in good health.

This clone was picked up a small number of times. V and J are TRBV27 and TRBJ2-2; D ambiguous. Germline V gene data show CDR1 as MNHEY and CDR2 as SMNVEV (reference sequence). V was trimmed by 5 bases and J by 5 bases, leaving 18 bases between them. The CDR3 has 16 amino acids. This CDR3 is CASSPSPRMGTGELFF. The CDR3 nucleotides read TGTGCCAGCAGTCCGTCCCCCCGAATGGGGACCGGGGAGCTGTTTTTT.

This clone was detected only a few times. This chain joins TRBV30 and TRBJ2-1; D is unresolved. In germline, CDR1 is GTSNPN, CDR2 SVGIG (reference sequence). CDR3 length: 11 residues. V was cut by 4 bases and J by 7 bases, with 8 bases left in between. DNA of the CDR3: TGTGCCTGGAATAGGTTGAATGAGCAGTTCTTC. This encodes CAWNRLNEQFF.

This clone appeared a few times. J is TRBJ2-1 and V is TRBV7-9; no reliable D call. CDR3 length: 10 amino acids. Germline V gives CDR1 SEHNR, CDR2 FQNEAQ (reference sequence). V dropped 2 bases and J dropped 11 bases, with 4 bases sitting between them. CDR3 sequence reads: CASSLYKQFF. CDR3 nucleotides: TGTGCCAGCAGCTTATATAAGCAGTTCTTC.

This clone was seen only a few times. The chain combines TRBV30 with TRBJ2-1; no clear D gene. The CDR3 runs to 14 residues. Trimming took 0 bases from V and 7 from J, leaving 13 bases between them. The V gene's germline CDR1 is GTSNPN and CDR2 SVGIG (reference sequence). CDR3 region: CAWSVSSELNEQFF. In DNA form, the CDR3 reads TGTGCCTGGAGTGTCTCCTCTGAACTGAATGAGCAGTTCTTC.

This clone was observed a few times. The V and J genes are TRBV6-6 and TRBJ2-3, with 9 bases identical to TRBD1. The CDR3 is 15 residues long. Germline lookup yields CDR1 MNHNY and CDR2 SVGAGI (reference sequence). J gave up 6 bases and V 5 bases, and 9 bases lay outside the gene matches. CDR3 region: CASSRPGQGSDTQYF. For the CDR3, the DNA is TGTGCCAGCAGTCGACCGGGACAGGGATCGGATACGCAGTATTTT.

This chain joins TRBV29-1 and TRBJ1-1; possibly TRBD1 for D (6 bases). The CDR3 is made up of 12 amino acids. Germline lookup yields CDR1 SQVTM and CDR2 ANQGSEA. V was cut by 7 bases and J by 3 bases, with 12 bases left in between. This chain's CDR3 is CSDRDTYTEAFF. DNA for the CDR3: TGCAGCGACAGGGACACCTACACTGAAGCTTTCTTT.

This clone has a handful of counts. This chain links TRBV4-3 with TRBJ2-7; D unclear. The length of the CDR3 is 15 residues. In germline, CDR1 is LGHNA, CDR2 YSLEER. Trimming removed 0 bases from V and 6 bases from J, with 15 bases in between. This CDR3 is CASSQETSFYSEQYF. Here the CDR3 DNA reads TGCGCCAGCAGCCAAGAGACATCCTTTTACTCCGAGCAGTACTTC.

Many counts were recorded for this clone. The rearrangement uses TRBV7-2 and TRBJ2-1; tentative D call: TRBD1 (5 bases). V lost 4 bases and J 7 bases, leaving 11 bases between the germline ends. Germline-derived CDR1 and CDR2 are SGHTA and FQGNSA. The CDR3 is 13 residues long. CDR3: CASSSDTGNEQFF. CDR3 in DNA: TGTGCCAGCAGCTCCGATACAGGTAATGAGCAGTTCTTC.

J is TRBJ1-1 and V is TRBV4-2; TRBD1 is a possible D gene (5 bases). The CDR3 loop spans 15 amino acids. Trimming left V 5 bases short and J 10 bases short, with 23 bases between. The germline CDR1 and CDR2 sequences are LGHNA and YNFKEQ. The CDR3 nucleotides are TGTGCCAGCAGCGTTTTGCAGGGAGGGTTTATCGGAGCTTTCTTT. Amino acids: CASSVLQGGFIGAFF.

The chain couples TRBV15 to TRBJ2-3; D ambiguous. The CDR3 runs to 15 residues. Germline V gene lookup returns CDR1 LNHNV and CDR2 YYDKDF (reference sequence). Between the trimmed V and J ends, which lost 3 bases and 0 bases, there was a span of 10 bases. The CDR3 reads CATSSYLESTDTQYF. The CDR3 DNA follows: TGTGCCACCAGCAGTTATCTGGAGAGCACAGATACGCAGTATTTT.

This clone was observed a handful of times. The chain couples TRBV7-9 to TRBJ2-7; the D is unclear. Germline values: CDR1 SEHNR, CDR2 FQNEAQ (reference sequence). Deletions cut 5 bases from V and 4 bases from J, with 9 bases between. The length of the CDR3 is 12 residues. CDR3 sequence reads: CASSGRRYEQYF. Written as DNA, the CDR3 is TGTGCCAGCAGCGGTCGGAGATACGAGCAGTACTTC.

This clone was detected a few times. The chain employs TRBV4-1 and TRBJ2-1; 8 bases agree with TRBD1. There are 15 residues in the CDR3. From germline, CDR1 is MGHRA and CDR2 YSYEKL. V lost 4 bases, J lost 9 bases, and 11 bases stayed unmatched. CDR3 loop: CASSPPDRVGAEQFF. The CDR3 bases are TGCGCCAGCAGCCCTCCGGACAGGGTTGGCGCTGAGCAGTTCTTC.

The table lists this clone with a few counts. The chain joins TRBV4-3 to TRBJ2-1; 12 bases match TRBD2. The CDR3 extends over 16 amino acids. Germline V CDR1 and CDR2: LGHNA, YSLEER. V was pared by 0 bases and J by 9 bases, with 6 bases of the junction left unmatched. The CDR3 DNA sequence: TGCGCCAGCAGCCAAGACGGGCTAGCGGGAGGGAGTGAGCAGTTCTTC. It is translated as CASSQDGLAGGSEQFF.

This clone was counted only a few times. This chain uses TRBV30 with TRBJ1-4; TRBD1 agrees at 7 bases. Losses at the gene ends were 4 bases for V and 7 bases for J; bases not matched to a gene: 6. The CDR3 runs to 13 residues. CDR1 is GTSNPN, CDR2 SVGIG, per germline (reference sequence). This chain's CDR3 is CAWTTTGIEKLFF. Written as DNA, the CDR3 is TGTGCCTGGACCACGACAGGGATTGAAAAACTGTTTTTT.

This clone was detected a few times. Just one base apart from a much larger clone, this may be a read error. V is TRBV15 and J is TRBJ2-1; TRBD2 might be the D (5 bases). The germline V gene encodes CDR1 LNHNV and CDR2 YYDKDF (reference sequence). This CDR3 comprises 15 residues. Trimming stripped 0 bases from V and 6 bases from J, with 12 bases between. The CDR3 spells CATSRERRPPNEQFF. CDR3 nucleotides: TGTGCCACCAGCAGAGAGCGGAGGCCCCCCAATGAGCAGTTCTTC.

This chain connects TRBV4-2 to TRBJ1-2, with D perhaps matching TRBD1 (5 bases). Germline-derived CDR1 and CDR2 are LGHNA and YNFKEQ. V was trimmed by 0 bases and J by 1 base, leaving 12 bases between them. This CDR3 has 16 residues. CDR3 sequence (DNA): TGTGCCAGCAGCCAAGATCGGGGCGGCCTTAACTATGGCTACACCTTC. Protein sequence: CASSQDRGGLNYGYTF.

The chain couples TRBV5-1 to TRBJ2-7; 9 nucleotides agree with TRBD2. Germline trimming cut 0 bases from V and 3 bases from J; bases unmatched to any gene: 4. This CDR3 has 15 residues. From germline, CDR1 is SGHRS and CDR2 YFSETQ. For the CDR3, the DNA is TGCGCCAGCAGCTTGGGCGCGGGAGGGTTCTACGAGCAGTACTTC. This codes for CASSLGAGGFYEQYF.

This clone has a handful of counts. The chain carries TRBV9 and TRBJ1-3; D remains ambiguous. The CDR3 has 14 amino acids. V lost 3 bases and J lost 4, with 11 bases in between. Germline loops: CDR1 SGDLS, CDR2 YYNGEE. DNA of the CDR3: TGTGCCAGCAGCGACCAAAGTAAGGGAAACACCATATATTTT. It translates to CASSDQSKGNTIYF. Looking up the rest from reference TRBV9 and TRBJ1-3 gives the full variable domain: DSGVTQTPKHLITATGQRVTLRCSPRSGDLSVYWYQQSLDQGLQFLIQYYNGEERAKGNILERFSAQQFPDLHSELNLSSLELGDSALYFCASSDQSKGNTIYFGEGSWLTVV.

This clone was detected only a few times. V gene TRBV5-1 combines with J gene TRBJ2-7; tentatively, D is TRBD1 (6 bases). CDR3 size: 15 residues. From germline, CDR1 is SGHRS and CDR2 YFSETQ. V was pared by 4 bases and J by 3 bases, with 17 bases between. The CDR3 sequence is CASSPQGTGLYEQYF. CDR3 sequence (DNA): TGCGCCAGCAGCCCACAGGGCACGGGCCTCTACGAGCAGTACTTC.

This clone was observed many times. V is TRBV7-2 and J is TRBJ2-5; tentatively, D is TRBD2 (6 bases). The V and J ends lost 5 bases and 5 bases respectively, with 12 bases between them. Germline-derived CDR1 and CDR2 are SGHTA and FQGNSA. CDR3 size: 13 residues. The DNA of the CDR3 is TGTGCCAGCAGCCCCACCCGGGGGGAGACCCAGTACTTC. Its translation is CASSPTRGETQYF. Full variable domain (remainder filled in from reference TRBV7-2 and TRBJ2-5): GAGVSQSPSNKVTEKGKDVELRCDPISGHTALYWYRQSLGQGLEFLIYFQGNSAPDKSGLPSDRFSAERTGGSVSTLTIQRTQQEDSAVYLCASSPTRGETQYFGPGTRLLVL.

The chain combines TRBV5-1 with TRBJ2-1, with 9 bases fitting TRBD2. CDR1 is SGHRS, CDR2 YFSETQ, per germline. The CDR3 contains 15 residues. Trimming removed 6 bases from V and 7 bases from J; junction bases left unmatched: 11. CDR3 loop: CASKFQTSGTNEQFF. In DNA, the CDR3 is TGCGCCAGCAAATTCCAGACTAGCGGTACGAATGAGCAGTTCTTC.

The chain links TRBV2 to TRBJ1-2, with 8 bases identical to TRBD1. CDR3 length equals 14 residues. Trimming removed 6 bases from V and 0 bases from J; junction bases left unmatched: 3. The germline V gene encodes CDR1 SNHLY and CDR2 FYNNEI. CDR3 loop: CASRTGGTNYGYTF. CDR3 in DNA: TGTGCCAGCAGAACAGGGGGAACTAACTATGGCTACACCTTC.

J is TRBJ2-7 and V is TRBV23-1, with a possible D match to TRBD2 (6 bases). TRBV23-1 is sorted into the ORF group, with uncertain function. V lost 3 bases, J lost 1 base, and 28 bases lay in between. The CDR3 has 20 amino acids. The CDR3 DNA reads as TGCGCCAGCAGTCACCCGGGGCGGACTATGAATCTCGCGGGATCCTACGAGCAGTACTTC. Its protein product is CASSHPGRTMNLAGSYEQYF.

This chain connects TRBV30 to TRBJ2-7; unclear D gene. In germline, CDR1 is GTSNPN, CDR2 SVGIG (reference sequence). The CDR3 has 13 amino acids. V was cut by 3 bases and J by 4 bases, with 13 bases left in between. Here the CDR3 reads CAWRPLGRYEQYF. For the CDR3, the DNA is TGTGCCTGGAGACCGCTCGGGCGGTACGAGCAGTACTTC.